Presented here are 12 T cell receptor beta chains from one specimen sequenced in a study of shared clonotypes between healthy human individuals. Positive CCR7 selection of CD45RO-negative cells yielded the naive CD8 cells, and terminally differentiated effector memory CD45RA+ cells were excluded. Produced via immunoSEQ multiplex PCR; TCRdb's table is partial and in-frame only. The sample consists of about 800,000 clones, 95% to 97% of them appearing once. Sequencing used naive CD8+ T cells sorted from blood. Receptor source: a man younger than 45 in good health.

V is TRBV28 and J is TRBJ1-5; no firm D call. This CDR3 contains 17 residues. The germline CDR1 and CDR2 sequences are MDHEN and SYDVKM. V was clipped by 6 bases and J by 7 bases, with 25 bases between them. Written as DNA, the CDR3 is TGTGCCAGCAGCCATAATAAGGCGGGGAGCGATTTCCAGCCCCAGCATTTT. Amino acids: CASSHNKAGSDFQPQHF.

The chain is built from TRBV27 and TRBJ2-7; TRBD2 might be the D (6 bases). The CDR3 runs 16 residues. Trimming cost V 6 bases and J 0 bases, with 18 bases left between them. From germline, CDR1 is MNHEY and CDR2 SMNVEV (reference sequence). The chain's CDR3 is CASSKQPGLTSYEQYF. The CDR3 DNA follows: TGTGCCAGCAGCAAACAACCGGGACTGACCTCCTACGAGCAGTACTTC.

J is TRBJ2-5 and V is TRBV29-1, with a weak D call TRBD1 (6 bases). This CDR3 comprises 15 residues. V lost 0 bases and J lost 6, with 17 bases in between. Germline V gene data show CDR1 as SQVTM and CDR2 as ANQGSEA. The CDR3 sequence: CSVEDLSGQGKTQYF. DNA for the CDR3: TGCAGCGTTGAAGATCTATCAGGGCAGGGGAAGACCCAGTACTTC.

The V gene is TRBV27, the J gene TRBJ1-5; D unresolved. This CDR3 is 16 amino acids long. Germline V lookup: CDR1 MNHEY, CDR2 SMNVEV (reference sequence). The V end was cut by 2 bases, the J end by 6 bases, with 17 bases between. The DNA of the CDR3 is TGTGCCAGCAGTTTAGAGGTGGGGTTGAGTCGTCAGCCCCAGCATTTT. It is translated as CASSLEVGLSRQPQHF.

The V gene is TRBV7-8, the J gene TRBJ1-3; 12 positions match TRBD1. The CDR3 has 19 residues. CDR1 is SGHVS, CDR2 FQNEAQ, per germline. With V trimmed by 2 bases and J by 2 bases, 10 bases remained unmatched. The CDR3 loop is CASSLLPGQGASTGNTIYF. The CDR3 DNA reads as TGTGCCAGCAGCTTACTTCCGGGACAGGGGGCTTCGACTGGAAACACCATATATTTT. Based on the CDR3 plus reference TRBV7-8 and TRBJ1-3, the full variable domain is GAGVSQSPRYKVAKRGQDVALRCDPISGHVSLFWYQQALGQGPEFLTYFQNEAQLDKSGLPSDRFFAERPEGSVSTLKIQRTQQEDSAVYLCASSLLPGQGASTGNTIYFGEGSWLTVV.

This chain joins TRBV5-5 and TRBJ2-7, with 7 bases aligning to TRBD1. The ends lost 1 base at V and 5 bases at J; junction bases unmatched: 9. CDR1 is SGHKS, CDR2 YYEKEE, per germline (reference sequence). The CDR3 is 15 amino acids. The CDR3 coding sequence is TGTGCCAGCAGCTTGACCCGGACGACAGGGAACGAGCAGTACTTC. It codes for CASSLTRTTGNEQYF.

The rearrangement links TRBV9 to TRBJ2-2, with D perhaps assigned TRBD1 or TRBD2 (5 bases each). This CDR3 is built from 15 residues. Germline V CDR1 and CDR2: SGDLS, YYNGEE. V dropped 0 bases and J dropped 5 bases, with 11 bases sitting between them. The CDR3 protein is CASSVGGTDTGELFF. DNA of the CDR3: TGTGCCAGCAGCGTAGGGGGGACGGATACCGGGGAGCTGTTTTTT.

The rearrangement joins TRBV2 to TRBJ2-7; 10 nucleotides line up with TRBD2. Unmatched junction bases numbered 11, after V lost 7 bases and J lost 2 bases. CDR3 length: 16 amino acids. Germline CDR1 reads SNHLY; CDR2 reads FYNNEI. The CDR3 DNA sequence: TGTGCCAGCACGAAAACTAGCGGGATAAGAGCCTACGAGCAGTACTTC. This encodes CASTKTSGIRAYEQYF. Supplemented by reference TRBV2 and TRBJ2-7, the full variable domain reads EPEVTQTPSHQVTQMGQEVILRCVPISNHLYFYWYRQILGQKVEFLVSFYNNEISEKSEIFDDQFSVERPDGSNFTLKIRSTKLEDSAMYFCASTKTSGIRAYEQYFGPGTRLTVT.

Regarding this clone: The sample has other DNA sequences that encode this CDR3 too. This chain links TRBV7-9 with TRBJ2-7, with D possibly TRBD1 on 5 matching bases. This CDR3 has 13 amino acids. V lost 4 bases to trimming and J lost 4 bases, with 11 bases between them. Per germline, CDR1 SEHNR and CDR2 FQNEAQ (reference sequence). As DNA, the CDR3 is TGTGCCAGCAGCTCCCGTGACAGATACGAGCAGTACTTC. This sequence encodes CASSSRDRYEQYF.

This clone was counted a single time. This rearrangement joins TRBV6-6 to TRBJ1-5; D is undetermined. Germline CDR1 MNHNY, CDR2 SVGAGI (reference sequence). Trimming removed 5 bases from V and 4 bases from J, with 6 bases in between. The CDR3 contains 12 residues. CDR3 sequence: CASSPSNQPQHF. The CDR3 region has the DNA TGTGCCAGCAGTCCATCAAATCAGCCCCAGCATTTT.

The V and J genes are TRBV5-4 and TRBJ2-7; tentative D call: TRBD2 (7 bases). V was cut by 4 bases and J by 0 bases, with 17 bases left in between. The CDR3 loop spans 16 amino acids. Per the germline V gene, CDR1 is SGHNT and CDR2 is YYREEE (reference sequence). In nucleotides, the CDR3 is TGTGCCAGCAGCCCAGGGCTAGCGGACAGCTCCTACGAGCAGTACTTC. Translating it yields CASSPGLADSSYEQYF.

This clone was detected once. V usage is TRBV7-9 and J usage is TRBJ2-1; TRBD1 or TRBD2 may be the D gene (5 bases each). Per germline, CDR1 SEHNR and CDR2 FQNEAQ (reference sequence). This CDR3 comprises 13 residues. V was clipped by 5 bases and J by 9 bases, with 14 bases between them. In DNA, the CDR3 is TGTGCCAGCAGCCAGGGACGCGGAATTGAGCAGTTCTTC. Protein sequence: CASSQGRGIEQFF. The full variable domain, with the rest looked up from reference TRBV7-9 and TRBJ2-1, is DTGVSQNPRHKITKRGQNVTFRCDPISEHNRLYWYRQTLGQGPEFLTYFQNEAQLEKSRLLSDRFSAERPKGSFSTLEIQRTEQGDSAMYLCASSQGRGIEQFFGPGTRLTVL.